The 23 T cell receptor beta chains listed next were all sequenced from one sample in a study of PD-1 blockade in classical Hodgkin lymphoma. The protocol was immunoSEQ multiplex PCR, while the TCRdb copy is restricted to in-frame clones and leaves out a portion. The profile shows around 50,000 clones, under 80% of them singletons. Time point given: cycle 4 day 1 (C4D1), after 6 weeks of nivolumab. Relapse was seen in all patients after autologous stem cell transplantation, and brentuximab vedotin exposure was variable. Sequences were derived from peripheral blood mononuclear cells (PBMCs), sampled before the fourth cycle of nivolumab. Receptors were obtained from a human donor with classical Hodgkin lymphoma.

The chain recombines TRBV25-1 with TRBJ2-7; unclear D gene. Trimming cost V 5 bases and J 2 bases, with 13 bases left between them. The germline V gene has CDR1 MGHDK and CDR2 SYGVNS. The CDR3 is 14 residues long. DNA of the CDR3: TGTGCCAGCAGTCAAGACCCGAGGCCCTACGAGCAGTACTTC. It yields the protein CASSQDPRPYEQYF.

This clone was seen a handful of times. This chain joins TRBV28 and TRBJ2-7; TRBD1 or TRBD2 may be the D gene (5 bases each). The germline gives CDR1 MDHEN, CDR2 SYDVKM. V was trimmed by 5 bases and J by 7 bases, leaving 15 bases between them. This CDR3 is 13 amino acids long. The CDR3 is CASSTGAYGEQYF. As DNA, the CDR3 is TGTGCCAGCAGTACCGGGGCCTATGGTGAGCAGTACTTC.

The chain joins TRBV4-3 to TRBJ2-3, with 7 bases identical to TRBD2. The CDR3 length is 16 residues. CDR1 and CDR2 from the germline V gene are LGHNA and YSLEER. V was clipped by 0 bases and J by 6 bases; unmatched bases: 9. In nucleotides, the CDR3 is TGCGCCAGCAGCCAAGATGGTGGGAGGGCCGCGGATACGCAGTATTTT. This translates into CASSQDGGRAADTQYF.

This clone was picked up one time. The J gene is TRBJ2-5, the V gene TRBV18, with D tentatively TRBD1 (5 bases). The length of the CDR3 is 14 residues. V lost 1 base and J lost 0, with 6 bases in between. Germline CDR1 reads KGHSH; CDR2 reads LQKENI. CDR3: CASSPQGYQETQYF. In DNA form, the CDR3 reads TGTGCCAGCTCACCACAGGGGTACCAAGAGACCCAGTACTTC.

On this clone itself: At one boundary the junction diverges from the germline segment, which might be a read error. The chain carries TRBV7-7 and TRBJ2-5; 9 nucleotides align to TRBD2. The CDR3 covers 13 residues. The germline V gene has CDR1 SSHAT and CDR2 FNYEAQ (reference sequence). CDR3: CASSTGLAETQYF. The CDR3 DNA reads as TGTGCTAGCAGCACTGGACTAGCGGAGACCCAGTACTTC. The variable domain in full, with the rest retrieved from reference TRBV7-7 and TRBJ2-5, is GAGVSQSPRYKVTKRGQDVTLRCDPISSHATLYWYQQALGQGPEFLTYFNYEAQPDKSGLPSDRFSAERPEGSISTLTIQRTEQRDSAMYRCASSTGLAETQYFGPGTRLLVL.

The chain is built from TRBV28 and TRBJ1-5; TRBD1 might be the D (5 bases). This CDR3 spans 16 amino acids. The V gene lost 5 bases and the J gene lost 3 bases, with 17 bases spanning the gap. Germline V gene lookup returns CDR1 MDHEN and CDR2 SYDVKM. The CDR3 spells CASSLLDKLLNQPQHF. The CDR3 region has the DNA TGTGCCAGCAGTCTATTGGACAAACTACTCAATCAGCCCCAGCATTTT.

This chain connects TRBV11-2 to TRBJ2-1; D perhaps matches TRBD2 (5 bases). The CDR3 has 15 amino acids. V lost 1 base, J lost 2 bases, and 9 bases lay in between. Germline V gives CDR1 SGHAT, CDR2 FQNNGV. CDR3 coding DNA: TGTGCCAGCAGCTTAGGGGCCGGGGCCTACAATGAGCAGTTCTTC. Translated, it gives CASSLGAGAYNEQFF. The variable domain in full, with the rest retrieved from reference TRBV11-2 and TRBJ2-1, is EAGVAQSPRYKIIEKRQSVAFWCNPISGHATLYWYQQILGQGPKLLIQFQNNGVVDDSQLPKDRFSAERLKGVDSTLKIQPAKLEDSAVYLCASSLGAGAYNEQFFGPGTRLTVL.

The genes are TRBV5-1 and TRBJ2-5, with D possibly matching TRBD2 (6 bases). Germline values: CDR1 SGHRS, CDR2 YFSETQ. The CDR3 is 14 residues long. V was pared by 4 bases and J by 5 bases, with 15 bases between. The CDR3 nucleotides are TGCGCCAGCAGCCGGGGGACTCTTGGGGAGACCCAGTACTTC. Residues: CASSRGTLGETQYF.

The chain couples TRBV4-1 to TRBJ2-7; TRBD2 agrees at 12 bases. Germline trimming cut 3 bases from V and 4 bases from J; bases unmatched to any gene: 7. This CDR3 contains 16 residues. Germline CDR1 and CDR2: MGHRA and YSYEKL. CDR3: CASSQRLAGDLYEQYF. The CDR3 coding sequence is TGCGCCAGCAGCCAGCGACTAGCGGGAGATCTATACGAGCAGTACTTC.

This sequence joins TRBV5-6 and TRBJ2-2, with TRBD2 as a possible D gene (5 bases). Germline V gene data show CDR1 as SGHDT and CDR2 as YYEEEE. V shed 2 bases and J shed 7 bases, with 6 bases lying between them. This CDR3 has 12 residues. The CDR3 loop reads CASSLAVGELFF. The CDR3 coding sequence is TGTGCCAGCAGCTTAGCGGTCGGGGAGCTGTTTTTT.

The chain couples TRBV19 to TRBJ1-2; a possible D gene is TRBD1 (5 bases). V lost 5 bases and J lost 7, with 14 bases in between. Germline loops: CDR1 LNHDA, CDR2 SQIVND (reference sequence). This CDR3 spans 13 amino acids. CDR3 loop: CASSPQGYRGYTF. DNA for the CDR3: TGTGCCAGTAGTCCCCAGGGTTACCGTGGCTACACCTTC.

V is TRBV7-2 and J is TRBJ2-7; 8 positions match TRBD2. The CDR3 has 12 residues. The V and J ends lost 8 bases and 4 bases, in that order; junction bases with no gene match: 4. The V gene's germline CDR1 is SGHTA and CDR2 FQGNSA. The CDR3 loop reads CASRTGGYEQYF. CDR3 in DNA: TGTGCCAGCCGGACGGGAGGGTACGAGCAGTACTTC.

The V and J genes are TRBV18 and TRBJ2-7, with TRBD2 matching over 11 bases. The CDR3 runs to 16 residues. Germline CDR1 reads KGHSH; CDR2 reads LQKENI. J gave up 3 bases and V 2 bases, and 6 bases lay outside the gene matches. CDR3: CASSPITTSGSYEQYF. The CDR3 nucleotides read TGTGCCAGCTCACCAATAACCACTAGCGGGAGCTACGAGCAGTACTTC.

This chain uses TRBV15 with TRBJ1-5, with 7 bases matching TRBD1. With 0 bases clipped from V and 3 bases from J, the junction kept 8 bases outside the gene matches. The germline V gene encodes CDR1 LNHNV and CDR2 YYDKDF (reference sequence). The CDR3 is 17 residues long. The DNA of the CDR3 is TGTGCCACCAGCAGAGATTTCGAGACAGGGTACAATCAGCCCCAGCATTTT. This encodes CATSRDFETGYNQPQHF. Complete variable domain (other parts from reference TRBV15 and TRBJ1-5): DAMVIQNPRYQVTQFGKPVTLSCSQTLNHNVMYWYQQKSSQAPKLLFHYYDKDFNNEADTPDNFQSRRPNTSFCFLDIRSPGLGDTAMYLCATSRDFETGYNQPQHFGDGTRLSIL.

In its sample, this clone was seen once. The chain couples TRBV11-2 to TRBJ2-7; D call uncertain. The CDR3 contains 14 residues. The germline gives CDR1 SGHAT, CDR2 FQNNGV. V lost 1 base and J lost 3, with 10 bases in between. CDR3 DNA: TGTGCCAGCAGCTTAGTGGGCCTAAGCTACGAGCAGTACTTC. It specifies CASSLVGLSYEQYF.

V usage is TRBV15 and J usage is TRBJ2-3; D unclear. The CDR3 runs 13 residues. The germline CDR1 and CDR2 sequences are LNHNV and YYDKDF (reference sequence). V lost 4 bases and J 5 bases, leaving 10 bases between the germline ends. CDR3 bases: TGTGCCACCAGCACTCGGCCGATAGATACGCAGTATTTT. Protein: CATSTRPIDTQYF.

The CDR3 nucleotides are TGCGCCAGCAGTCCCGCCCCAGACATCCAAGAGACCCAGTACTTC. It encodes CASSPAPDIQETQYF. V usage is TRBV23-1 and J usage is TRBJ2-5, with D hard to call. TRBV23-1 is labeled an ORF, and its function is uncertain. Trimming removed 4 bases at V and 1 base at J, with 13 bases between. This CDR3 comprises 15 residues.

The V call is TRBV7-3, the J call TRBJ1-1; TRBD1 matches 7 bases. The V gene's germline CDR1 is SGHTA and CDR2 FQGTGA. V was pared by 5 bases and J by 6 bases, with 3 bases of the junction left unmatched. This CDR3 spans 12 amino acids. The chain's CDR3 is CASSPGGPEAFF. The CDR3 bases are TGTGCCAGCAGCCCAGGGGGGCCTGAAGCTTTCTTT.

The chain combines TRBV7-3 with TRBJ1-2, with TRBD1 as a possible D gene (5 bases). V gave up 2 bases and J gave up 7 bases, with 8 bases separating them. The CDR3 is made up of 12 amino acids. Germline CDR1 and CDR2: SGHTA and FQGTGA. As DNA, the CDR3 is TGTGCCAGCAGCTTAGGGAGGGGTGGCTACACCTTC. This gives the protein CASSLGRGGYTF.

This chain connects TRBV7-3 to TRBJ2-1, with D unclear. Between the trimmed V and J ends, which lost 3 bases and 4 bases, there was a span of 13 bases. Germline V gene sequence: CDR1 SGHTA, CDR2 FQGTGA. The CDR3 has 15 residues. The CDR3 DNA reads TGTGCCAGCAGCTTCAACCCAGACCCTTACAATGAGCAGTTCTTC. Translating gives CASSFNPDPYNEQFF. Full variable domain (rest looked up from reference TRBV7-3 and TRBJ2-1): GAGVSQTPSNKVTEKGKYVELRCDPISGHTALYWYRQSLGQGPEFLIYFQGTGAADDSGLPNDRFFAVRPEGSVSTLKIQRTERGDSAVYLCASSFNPDPYNEQFFGPGTRLTVL.

This chain connects TRBV9 to TRBJ2-1; D is unresolved. Trimming took off 0 bases at V and 5 bases at J, with 6 bases between the two ends. The CDR3 loop spans 13 amino acids. Germline V gene sequence: CDR1 SGDLS, CDR2 YYNGEE. CDR3 in amino acids: CASSVATHNEQFF. CDR3 DNA sequence: TGTGCCAGCAGCGTAGCTACCCACAATGAGCAGTTCTTC.

This clone was detected a few times. The J gene is TRBJ1-1, the V gene TRBV6-5; TRBD1 might be the D (6 bases). The V end lost 6 bases, the J end lost 6 bases, and 14 bases lay between the germline ends. CDR3 length: 13 residues. Germline CDR1 and CDR2: MNHEY and SVGAGI. The CDR3 spells CASSRGQSSEAFF. The CDR3 coding sequence is TGTGCCAGCAGCAGAGGACAGTCATCTGAAGCTTTCTTT.

This sequence joins TRBV19 and TRBJ2-7; 8 bases fit TRBD2. This CDR3 region has 14 residues. Trimming cost V 8 bases and J 3 bases; bases outside gene matches: 9. Germline values: CDR1 LNHDA, CDR2 SQIVND (reference sequence). CDR3 loop: CASSGNSGVYEQYF. CDR3 DNA: TGTGCCAGTTCGGGAAATAGCGGGGTCTACGAGCAGTACTTC.